This T cell receptor beta chain was identified during a study of blood T cells in healthy people across ages. General study points: The diversity estimates, figures obtained from one million T cells, were considered underestimates.

Isolated per sample were at least 6 million PBMCs. V dropped 2 bases and J dropped 8 bases, with 24 bases sitting between them. CDR1 is MNHEY, CDR2 SVGAGI, per germline. CDR3 size: 18 residues. Of note for this clonotype: What it recognizes is unknown.

A sample-barcoded 5' primer and a J-beta primer mix were used in a second PCR of roughly 7 to 12 cycles. Each cDNA molecule received a tag from a template-switch adaptor that had 12 random nucleotides. TCRdb recomputed calls from the 5' RACE reads with MiXCR, one row per CDR3 protein. The data hold 650,000 to 1,000,000 distinct CDR3 sequences, with around 36% observed a single time. The V call is TRBV6-5, the J call TRBJ2-2, with D unclear. Sequenced: blood. The receptor was isolated from a young man in good health. CDR3 protein: CASSYRRVADKILGELFF. The CDR3 nucleotides read TGTGCCAGCAGTTACCGTCGGGTAGCCGACAAGATTTTAGGGGAGCTGTTTTTT.